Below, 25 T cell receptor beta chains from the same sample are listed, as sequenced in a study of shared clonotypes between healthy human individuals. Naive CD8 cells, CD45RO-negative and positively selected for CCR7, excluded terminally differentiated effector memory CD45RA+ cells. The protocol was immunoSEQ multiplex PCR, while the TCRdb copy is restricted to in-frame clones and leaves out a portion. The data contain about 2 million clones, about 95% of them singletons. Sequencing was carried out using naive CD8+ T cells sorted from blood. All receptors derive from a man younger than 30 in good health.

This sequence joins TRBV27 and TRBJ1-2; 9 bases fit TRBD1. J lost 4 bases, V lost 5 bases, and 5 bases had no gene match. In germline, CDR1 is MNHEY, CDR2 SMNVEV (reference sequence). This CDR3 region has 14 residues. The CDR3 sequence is CASSTGQGSYGYTF. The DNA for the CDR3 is TGTGCCAGCAGTACGGGACAGGGATCCTATGGCTACACCTTC.

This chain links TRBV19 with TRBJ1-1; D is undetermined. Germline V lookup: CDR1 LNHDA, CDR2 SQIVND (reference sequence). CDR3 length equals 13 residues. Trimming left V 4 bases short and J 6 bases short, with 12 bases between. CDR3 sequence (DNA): TGTGCCAGTAGTACGGGGAGGAGGGCTGAAGCTTTCTTT. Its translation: CASSTGRRAEAFF.

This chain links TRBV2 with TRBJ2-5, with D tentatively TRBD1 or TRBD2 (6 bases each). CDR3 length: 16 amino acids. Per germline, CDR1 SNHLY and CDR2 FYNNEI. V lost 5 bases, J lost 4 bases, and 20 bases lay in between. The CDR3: CASSRGAGAATETQYF. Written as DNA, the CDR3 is TGTGCCAGCAGTAGGGGGGCCGGGGCCGCGACAGAGACCCAGTACTTC.

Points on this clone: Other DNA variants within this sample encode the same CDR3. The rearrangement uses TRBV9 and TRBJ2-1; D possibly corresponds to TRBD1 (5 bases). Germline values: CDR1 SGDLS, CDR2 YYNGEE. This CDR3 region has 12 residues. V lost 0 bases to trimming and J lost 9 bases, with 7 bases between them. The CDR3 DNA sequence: TGTGCCAGCAGCGTAGAAGACAGTGAGCAGTTCTTC. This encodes CASSVEDSEQFF. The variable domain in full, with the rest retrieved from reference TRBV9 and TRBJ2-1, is DSGVTQTPKHLITATGQRVTLRCSPRSGDLSVYWYQQSLDQGLQFLIQYYNGEERAKGNILERFSAQQFPDLHSELNLSSLELGDSALYFCASSVEDSEQFFGPGTRLTVL.

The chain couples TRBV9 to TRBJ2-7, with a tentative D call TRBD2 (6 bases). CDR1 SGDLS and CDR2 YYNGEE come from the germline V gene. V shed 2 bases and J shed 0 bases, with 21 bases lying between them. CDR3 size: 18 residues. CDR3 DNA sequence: TGTGCCAGCAGCGTTCCGGGACTCACTTACCTCAGCTCCTACGAGCAGTACTTC. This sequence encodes CASSVPGLTYLSSYEQYF.

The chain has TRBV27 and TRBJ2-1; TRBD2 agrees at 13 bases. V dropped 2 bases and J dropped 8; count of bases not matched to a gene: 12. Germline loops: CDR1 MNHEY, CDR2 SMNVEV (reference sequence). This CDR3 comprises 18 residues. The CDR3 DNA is TGTGCCAGCAGTTTAATCCCTACTAGCGGGAGGGCCATCGATGAGCAGTTCTTC. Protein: CASSLIPTSGRAIDEQFF.

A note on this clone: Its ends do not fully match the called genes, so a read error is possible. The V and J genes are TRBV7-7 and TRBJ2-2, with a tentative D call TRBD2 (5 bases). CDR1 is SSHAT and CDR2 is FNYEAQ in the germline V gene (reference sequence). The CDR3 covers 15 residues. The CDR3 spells CASSPTTAGTGELFF. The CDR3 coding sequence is TGTGCTAGCAGCCCAACTACCGCGGGCACCGGGGAGCTGTTTTTT.

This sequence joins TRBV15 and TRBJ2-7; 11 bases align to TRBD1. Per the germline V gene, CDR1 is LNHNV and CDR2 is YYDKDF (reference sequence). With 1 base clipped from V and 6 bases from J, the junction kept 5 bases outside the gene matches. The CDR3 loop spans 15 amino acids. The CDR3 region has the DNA TGTGCCACCAGCAGAGGGACCGGGACAGGGGGCGAGCAGTACTTC. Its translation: CATSRGTGTGGEQYF.

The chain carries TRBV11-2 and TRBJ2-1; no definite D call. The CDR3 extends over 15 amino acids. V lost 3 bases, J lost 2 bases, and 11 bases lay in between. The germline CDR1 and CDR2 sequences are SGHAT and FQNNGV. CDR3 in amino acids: CASSFITGPYNEQFF. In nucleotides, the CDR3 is TGTGCCAGCAGCTTTATAACTGGGCCCTACAATGAGCAGTTCTTC.

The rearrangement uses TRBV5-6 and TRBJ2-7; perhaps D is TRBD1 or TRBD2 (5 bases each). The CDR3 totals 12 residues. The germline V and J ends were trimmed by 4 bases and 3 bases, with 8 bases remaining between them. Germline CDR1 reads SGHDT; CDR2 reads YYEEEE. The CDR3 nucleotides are TGTGCCAGCAGCGGGGACCTCTACGAGCAGTACTTC. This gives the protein CASSGDLYEQYF.

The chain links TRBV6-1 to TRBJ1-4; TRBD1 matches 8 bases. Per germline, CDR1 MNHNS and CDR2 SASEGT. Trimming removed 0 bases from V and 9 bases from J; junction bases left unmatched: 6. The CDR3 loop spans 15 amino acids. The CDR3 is CASSEAPDREKKLFF. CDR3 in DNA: TGTGCCAGCAGTGAAGCTCCGGACAGGGAGAAAAAACTGTTTTTT.

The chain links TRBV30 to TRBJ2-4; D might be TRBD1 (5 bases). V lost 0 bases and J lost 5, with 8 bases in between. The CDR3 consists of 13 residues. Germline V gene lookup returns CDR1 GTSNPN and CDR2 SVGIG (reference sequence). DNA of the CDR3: TGTGCCTGGAGTGTACTACAGGAAAACATTCAGTACTTC. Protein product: CAWSVLQENIQYF.

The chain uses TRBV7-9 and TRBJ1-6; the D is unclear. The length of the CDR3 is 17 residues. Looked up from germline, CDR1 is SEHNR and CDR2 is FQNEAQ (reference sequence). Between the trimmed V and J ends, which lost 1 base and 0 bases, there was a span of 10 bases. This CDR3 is CASSLGFVGSYNSPLHF. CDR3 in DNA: TGTGCCAGCAGCTTAGGATTTGTTGGCTCCTATAATTCACCCCTCCACTTT.

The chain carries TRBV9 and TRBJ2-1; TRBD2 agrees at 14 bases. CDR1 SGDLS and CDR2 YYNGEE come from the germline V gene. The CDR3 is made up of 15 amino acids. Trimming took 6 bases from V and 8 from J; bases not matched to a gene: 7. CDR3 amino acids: CASNLAGLAGDEQFF. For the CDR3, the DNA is TGTGCCAGCAACCTCGCGGGACTAGCGGGGGATGAGCAGTTCTTC.

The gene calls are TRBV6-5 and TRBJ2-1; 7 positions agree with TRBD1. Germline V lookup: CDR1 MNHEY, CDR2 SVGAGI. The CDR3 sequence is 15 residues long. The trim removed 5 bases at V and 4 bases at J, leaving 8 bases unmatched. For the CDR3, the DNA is TGTGCCAGCAGTACTAAGACAGGGTTATACAATGAGCAGTTCTTC. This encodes CASSTKTGLYNEQFF.

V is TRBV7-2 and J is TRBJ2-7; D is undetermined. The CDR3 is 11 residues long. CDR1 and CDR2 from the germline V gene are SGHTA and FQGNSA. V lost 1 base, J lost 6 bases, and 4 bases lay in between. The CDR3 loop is CASSLDFEQYF. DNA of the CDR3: TGTGCCAGCAGCTTAGATTTCGAGCAGTACTTC.

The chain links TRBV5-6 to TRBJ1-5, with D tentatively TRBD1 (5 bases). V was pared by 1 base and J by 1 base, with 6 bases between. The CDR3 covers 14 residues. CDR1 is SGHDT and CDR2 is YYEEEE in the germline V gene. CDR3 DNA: TGTGCCAGCAGCTTGTGGGACAGCAATCAGCCCCAGCATTTT. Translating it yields CASSLWDSNQPQHF.

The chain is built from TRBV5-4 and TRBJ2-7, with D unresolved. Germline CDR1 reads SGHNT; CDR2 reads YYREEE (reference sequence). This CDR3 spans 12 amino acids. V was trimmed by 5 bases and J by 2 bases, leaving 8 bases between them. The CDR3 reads CASRDGPYEQYF. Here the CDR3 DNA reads TGTGCCAGCAGGGACGGGCCCTACGAGCAGTACTTC.

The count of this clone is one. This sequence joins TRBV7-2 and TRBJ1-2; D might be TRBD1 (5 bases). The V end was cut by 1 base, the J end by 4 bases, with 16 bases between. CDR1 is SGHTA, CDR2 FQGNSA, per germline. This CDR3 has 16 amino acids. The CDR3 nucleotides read TGTGCCAGCAGCTTAGAAAGGGGCGGGTACGGCTATGGCTACACCTTC. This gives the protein CASSLERGGYGYGYTF.

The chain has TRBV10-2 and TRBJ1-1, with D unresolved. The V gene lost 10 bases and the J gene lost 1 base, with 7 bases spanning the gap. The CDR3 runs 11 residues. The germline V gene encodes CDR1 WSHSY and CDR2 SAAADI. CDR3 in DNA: TGCGCCACACGTGGGAACACTGAAGCTTTCTTT. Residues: CATRGNTEAFF.

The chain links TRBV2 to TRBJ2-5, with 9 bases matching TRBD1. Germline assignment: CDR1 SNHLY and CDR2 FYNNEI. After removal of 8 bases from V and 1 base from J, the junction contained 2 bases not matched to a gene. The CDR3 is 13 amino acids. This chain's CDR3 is CASDRGSQETQYF. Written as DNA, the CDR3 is TGTGCCAGCGACAGGGGGTCCCAAGAGACCCAGTACTTC. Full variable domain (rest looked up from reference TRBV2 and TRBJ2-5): EPEVTQTPSHQVTQMGQEVILRCVPISNHLYFYWYRQILGQKVEFLVSFYNNEISEKSEIFDDQFSVERPDGSNFTLKIRSTKLEDSAMYFCASDRGSQETQYFGPGTRLLVL.

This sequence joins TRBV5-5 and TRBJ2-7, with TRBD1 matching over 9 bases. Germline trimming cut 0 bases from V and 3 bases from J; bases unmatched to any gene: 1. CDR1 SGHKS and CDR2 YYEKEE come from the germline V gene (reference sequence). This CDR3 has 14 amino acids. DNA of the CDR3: TGTGCCAGCAGCTTGGGGGACAGGGTCTACGAGCAGTACTTC. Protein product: CASSLGDRVYEQYF.

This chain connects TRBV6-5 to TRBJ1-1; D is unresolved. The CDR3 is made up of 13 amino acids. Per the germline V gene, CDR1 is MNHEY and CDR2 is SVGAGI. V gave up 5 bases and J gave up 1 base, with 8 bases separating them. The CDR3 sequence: CASSQKGNTEAFF. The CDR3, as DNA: TGTGCCAGCAGTCAGAAAGGGAACACTGAAGCTTTCTTT.

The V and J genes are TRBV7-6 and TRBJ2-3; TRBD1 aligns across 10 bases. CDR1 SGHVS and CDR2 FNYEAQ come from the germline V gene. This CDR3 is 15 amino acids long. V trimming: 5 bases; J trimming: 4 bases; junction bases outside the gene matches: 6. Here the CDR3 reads CASSQGDRGPDTQYF. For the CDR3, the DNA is TGTGCCAGCAGCCAGGGGGACAGGGGCCCAGATACGCAGTATTTT.

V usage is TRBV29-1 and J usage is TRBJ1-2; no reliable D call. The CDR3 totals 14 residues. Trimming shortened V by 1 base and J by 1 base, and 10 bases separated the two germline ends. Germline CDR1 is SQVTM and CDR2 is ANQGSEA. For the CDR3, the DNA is TGCAGCGTTGAAGGTATAGGGATTAACTATGGCTACACCTTC. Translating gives CSVEGIGINYGYTF.